The T cell receptor beta chain under discussion was sequenced for a study of glioma-infiltrating T cells after dendritic cell vaccination. Study-wide context: Autologous tumor lysate was loaded overnight onto monocyte-derived dendritic cells grown less than 8 days with IL-4 and GM-CSF.

From germline, CDR1 is SGHNT and CDR2 YENEEA. The CDR3 totals 15 residues. V dropped 5 bases and J dropped 5; count of bases not matched to a gene: 6. Profiled with immunoSEQ multiplex PCR; TCRdb holds only in-frame clones, not every one. The profile shows 40,000 to 60,000 clones, over 75% of them singletons. This sequence originates from a human donor with glioblastoma. The sequenced sample was blood, obtained before dendritic cell vaccination. V is TRBV11-3 and J is TRBJ2-7, with 13 bases aligning to TRBD2. The CDR3 is CASSLRTSGRHEQYF. The DNA for the CDR3 is TGTGCCAGCAGCCTCAGGACTAGCGGGAGACACGAGCAGTACTTC.